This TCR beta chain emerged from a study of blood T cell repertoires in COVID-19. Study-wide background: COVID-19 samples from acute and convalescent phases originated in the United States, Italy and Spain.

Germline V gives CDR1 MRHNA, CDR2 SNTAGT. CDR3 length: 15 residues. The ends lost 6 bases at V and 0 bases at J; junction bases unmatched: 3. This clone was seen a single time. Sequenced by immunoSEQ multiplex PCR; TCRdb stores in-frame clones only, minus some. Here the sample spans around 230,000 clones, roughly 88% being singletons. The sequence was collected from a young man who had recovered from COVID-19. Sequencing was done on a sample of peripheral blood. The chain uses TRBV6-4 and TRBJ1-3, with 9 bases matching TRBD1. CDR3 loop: CASRGQGHSGNTIYF. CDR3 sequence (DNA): TGTGCCAGCAGGGGACAGGGCCACTCTGGAAACACCATATATTTT.